This entry features one T cell receptor (beta chain) sequence. This specimen comes from a study of cytomegalovirus exposure and HLA in healthy donors. Assay used: immunoSEQ multiplex PCR; TCRdb lists only in-frame clones, some missing. The data show under 400,000 clones, roughly 88% seen once. Donors came from a validation cohort of some 110 subjects, distinct from the first 666-subject cohort. The clonotype originates from a man aged 25 to 40 in good health and CMV-seronegative. Sequenced sample: PBMCs.

The DNA of the CDR3 is TGTGCCAGCAGCCATGCCCCCGCCGGGACTAGCTCTCACGAGCAGTACTTC. Amino acids: CASSHAPAGTSSHEQYF. This rearrangement joins TRBV4-2 to TRBJ2-7, with 9 bases fitting TRBD2. The ends lost 3 bases at V and 5 bases at J; junction bases unmatched: 14. The CDR3 contains 17 residues. Per germline, CDR1 LGHNA and CDR2 YNFKEQ.